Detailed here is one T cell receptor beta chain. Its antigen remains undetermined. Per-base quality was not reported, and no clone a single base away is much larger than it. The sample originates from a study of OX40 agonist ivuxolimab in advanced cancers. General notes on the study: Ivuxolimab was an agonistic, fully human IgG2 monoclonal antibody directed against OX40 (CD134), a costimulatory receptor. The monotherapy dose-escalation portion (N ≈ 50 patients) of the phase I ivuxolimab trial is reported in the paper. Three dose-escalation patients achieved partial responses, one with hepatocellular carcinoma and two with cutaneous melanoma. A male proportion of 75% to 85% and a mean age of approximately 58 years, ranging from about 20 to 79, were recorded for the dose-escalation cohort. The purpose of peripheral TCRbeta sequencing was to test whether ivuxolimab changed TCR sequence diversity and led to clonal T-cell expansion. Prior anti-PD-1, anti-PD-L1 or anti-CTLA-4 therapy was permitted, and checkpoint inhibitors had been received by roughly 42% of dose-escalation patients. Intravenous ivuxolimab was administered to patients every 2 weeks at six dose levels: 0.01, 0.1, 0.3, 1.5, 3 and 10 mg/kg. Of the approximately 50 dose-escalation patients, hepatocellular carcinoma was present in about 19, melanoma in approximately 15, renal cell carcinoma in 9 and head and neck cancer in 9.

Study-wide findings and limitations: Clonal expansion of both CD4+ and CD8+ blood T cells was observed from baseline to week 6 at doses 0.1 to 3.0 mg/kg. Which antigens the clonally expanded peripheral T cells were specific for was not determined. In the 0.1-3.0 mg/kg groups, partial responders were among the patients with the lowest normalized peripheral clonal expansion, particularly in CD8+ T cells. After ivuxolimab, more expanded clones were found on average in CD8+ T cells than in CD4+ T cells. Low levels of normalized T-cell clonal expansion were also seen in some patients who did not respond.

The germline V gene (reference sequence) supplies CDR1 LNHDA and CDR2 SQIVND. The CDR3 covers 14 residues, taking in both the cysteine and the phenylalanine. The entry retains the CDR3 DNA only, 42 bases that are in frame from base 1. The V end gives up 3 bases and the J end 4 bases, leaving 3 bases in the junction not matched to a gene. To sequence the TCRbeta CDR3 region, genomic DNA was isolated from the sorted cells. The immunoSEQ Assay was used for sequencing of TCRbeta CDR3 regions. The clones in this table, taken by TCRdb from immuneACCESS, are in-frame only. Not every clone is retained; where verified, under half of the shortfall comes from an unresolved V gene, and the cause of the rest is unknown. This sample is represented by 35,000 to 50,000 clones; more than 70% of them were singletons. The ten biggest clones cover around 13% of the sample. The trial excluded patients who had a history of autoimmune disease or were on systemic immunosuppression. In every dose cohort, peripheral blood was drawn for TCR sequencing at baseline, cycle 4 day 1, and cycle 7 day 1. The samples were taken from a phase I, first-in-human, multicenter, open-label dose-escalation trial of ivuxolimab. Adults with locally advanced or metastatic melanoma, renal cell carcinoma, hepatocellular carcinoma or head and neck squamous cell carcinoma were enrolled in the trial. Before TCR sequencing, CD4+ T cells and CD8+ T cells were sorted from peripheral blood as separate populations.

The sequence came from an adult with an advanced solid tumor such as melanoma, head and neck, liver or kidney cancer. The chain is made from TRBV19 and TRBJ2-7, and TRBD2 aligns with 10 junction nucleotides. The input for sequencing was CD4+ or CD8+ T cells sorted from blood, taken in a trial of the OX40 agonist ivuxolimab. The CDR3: CASSMSSGSYEQYF. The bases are TGTGCCAGTAGTATGTCTAGCGGGAGTTACGAGCAGTACTTC.